Listed here are 23 T cell receptor beta chains from one sample, sequenced in a study of regulatory T cells in long-lasting Graves disease. Assembly of TCR beta libraries relied on iRepertoire HTBI primers together with Arm-PCR of CDR3 regions. TCRdb re-analysed the multiplex PCR reads in MiXCR, keeping a single row per CDR3 protein. The table lists 420,000 or so distinct CDR3 sequences, around a quarter of them singletons. Time point reported: persistent/refractory GD, antithyroid drugs over 5 years with positive TRAb. PBMCs provided the RNA from which the TCR library was made. The sample in question was peripheral blood mononuclear cells (PBMCs), obtained when the disease was refractory, from a patient treated with antithyroid drugs. The receptor source for this set is a female donor with Graves disease.

The chain employs TRBV18 and TRBJ2-2; TRBD2 aligns across 13 bases. The CDR3 contains 17 residues. The germline V gene encodes CDR1 KGHSH and CDR2 LQKENI. J lost 5 bases, V lost 2 bases, and 5 bases had no gene match. CDR3 protein: CASSPWTSGSNTGELFF. The CDR3 region has the DNA TGTGCCAGCTCACCATGGACTAGCGGGAGTAATACCGGGGAGCTGTTTTTT.

The table lists this clonotype with many counts. The rearrangement links TRBV10-3 to TRBJ2-7; D unclear. The germline CDR1 and CDR2 sequences are ENHRY and SYGVKD. V lost 9 bases and J 3 bases, leaving 15 bases between the germline ends. The CDR3 covers 13 residues. CDR3 DNA: TGTGCCATAAAAGGGATTGCCGTCTACGAGCAGTACTTC. Protein product: CAIKGIAVYEQYF.

This clonotype was seen more than once but under ten times. J is TRBJ2-5 and V is TRBV3-1; tentatively, D is TRBD2 (5 bases). CDR1 and CDR2 from the germline V gene are LGHDT and YNNKEL (reference sequence). Trimming left V 6 bases short and J 3 bases short, with 11 bases between. The CDR3 loop spans 13 amino acids. The CDR3 DNA is TGTGCCAGCAGTGCGGAGGAAAAAGAGACCCAGTACTTC. The encoded protein is CASSAEEKETQYF.

This clonotype was counted only a few times. The chain links TRBV20-1 to TRBJ1-1, with a weak D call TRBD1 (6 bases). The CDR3 extends over 12 amino acids. The ends were cut back, 6 bases at V and 8 bases at J, with 16 bases in the middle. Germline V lookup: CDR1 DFQATT, CDR2 SNEGSKA (reference sequence). The CDR3 is CSALGGAREAFF. Written as DNA, the CDR3 is TGCAGTGCCCTAGGGGGGGCAAGAGAAGCTTTCTTT.

In regard to this clonotype: A much larger clone sits a single nucleotide away, making a read error possible. The chain links TRBV6-1 to TRBJ1-1, with D possibly TRBD1 on 5 matching bases. This CDR3 spans 14 amino acids. The ends were cut back, 2 bases at V and 5 bases at J, with 12 bases in the middle. Germline assignment: CDR1 MNHNS and CDR2 SASEGT. CDR3 amino acids: CASSESWPGTEAFF. Here the CDR3 DNA reads TGTGCCAGCAGTGAATCTTGGCCAGGGACTGAAGCTTTCTTT.

This clonotype showed up just once. The rearrangement links TRBV7-8 to TRBJ2-3; 7 nucleotides align to TRBD1. Germline lookup yields CDR1 SGHVS and CDR2 FQNEAQ. V shed 2 bases and J 3 bases; nucleotides not matched to a gene: 11. The CDR3 spans 17 residues. The CDR3 loop is CASSLLVIGGHTDTQYF. In nucleotides, the CDR3 is TGTGCCAGCAGCTTATTGGTCATAGGGGGCCATACAGATACGCAGTATTTT.

This clonotype was counted only a few times. This chain joins TRBV5-1 and TRBJ2-6; weak D call: TRBD1 (6 bases). Germline CDR1 is SGHRS and CDR2 is YFSETQ. V was clipped by 3 bases and J by 0 bases, with 16 bases between them. This CDR3 has 18 amino acids. The CDR3 nucleotides read TGCGCCAGCAGCTCGACAGGTATTCTTGACTCTGGGGCCAACGTCCTGACTTTC. Translated: CASSSTGILDSGANVLTF.

The chain carries TRBV15 and TRBJ2-7; possibly TRBD1 or TRBD2 for D (5 bases each). V lost 0 bases, J lost 2 bases, and 8 bases lay in between. The CDR3 runs to 14 residues. Germline CDR1 LNHNV, CDR2 YYDKDF (reference sequence). CDR3 DNA: TGTGCCACCAGCAGAGAGGGGGTCCCCTACGAGCAGTACTTC. Its protein is CATSREGVPYEQYF.

The chain carries TRBV20-1 and TRBJ2-4; tentative D call: TRBD1 (6 bases). From germline, CDR1 is DFQATT and CDR2 SNEGSKA (reference sequence). V shed 0 bases and J shed 1 base, with 16 bases lying between them. This CDR3 region has 17 residues. The CDR3 spells CSARDRGGAWAKNIQYF. Here the CDR3 DNA reads TGCAGTGCTAGAGATCGAGGGGGTGCGTGGGCCAAAAACATTCAGTACTTC.

The chain uses TRBV19 and TRBJ1-2; D uncertain. CDR1 is LNHDA and CDR2 is SQIVND in the germline V gene (reference sequence). V was trimmed by 3 bases and J by 0 bases, leaving 8 bases between them. This CDR3 comprises 14 residues. The CDR3 loop reads CASSIGRTNYGYTF. The CDR3 DNA sequence: TGTGCCAGTAGTATCGGGAGGACTAACTATGGCTACACCTTC.

Concerning this clonotype: A clone one base away is much larger, so this may be a read error. The chain links TRBV24-1 to TRBJ1-2, with D unclear. Germline V lookup: CDR1 KGHDR, CDR2 SFDVKD. The CDR3 sequence is 12 residues long. CDR3 in DNA: TGTGCCACCAGTGATTTTACGGATGGCTACGCCTTC. Protein: CATSDFTDGYAF.

J is TRBJ2-5 and V is TRBV12-5, with no clear D. The CDR3 extends over 12 amino acids. Trimming took off 8 bases at V and 5 bases at J, with 12 bases between the two ends. Germline CDR1 is LGHNT and CDR2 is FRNRAP. CDR3 coding DNA: TGTGCTAGTAGCGTCAGTTCGGAGACCCAGTACTTC. Protein product: CASSVSSETQYF.

V and J are TRBV19 and TRBJ1-1; D unclear. The CDR3 runs to 15 residues. Germline-derived CDR1 and CDR2 are LNHDA and SQIVND (reference sequence). The V gene lost 1 base and the J gene lost 5 bases, with 14 bases spanning the gap. Here the CDR3 DNA reads TGTGCCAGTAGTATAGTTCCGGGAAGGTGGACTGAAGCTTTCTTT. Translating gives CASSIVPGRWTEAFF.

Note on this clonotype: With a much larger clone just one base away, this may be a read error. The gene calls are TRBV27 and TRBJ2-7; 10 positions match TRBD2. This CDR3 has 14 amino acids. Germline V gives CDR1 MNHEY, CDR2 SMNVEV (reference sequence). With 2 bases clipped from V and 5 bases from J, the junction kept 3 bases outside the gene matches. The CDR3, as DNA: TGTGCCAGCAGTTTACTAGCGGGAGCCCACGAGCAGTACTTC. Its protein product is CASSLLAGAHEQYF.

This clonotype was recorded many times. The chain recombines TRBV7-2 with TRBJ1-1; tentatively, D is TRBD1 (6 bases). V lost 5 bases to trimming and J lost 1 base, with 8 bases between them. The CDR3 is made up of 13 amino acids. CDR1 is SGHTA and CDR2 is FQGNSA in the germline V gene. The CDR3 DNA is TGTGCCAGCAGCCGGGGGCGGAACACTGAAGCTTTCTTT. Translation gives CASSRGRNTEAFF.

This chain uses TRBV25-1 with TRBJ1-5; D is perhaps TRBD1 (6 bases). Germline V gene data show CDR1 as MGHDK and CDR2 as SYGVNS. The CDR3 consists of 16 residues. V was shortened by 4 bases and J by 2 bases, with 15 bases between the two germline ends. The CDR3 protein is CASSGVKGGGNQPQHF. CDR3 DNA sequence: TGTGCCAGCAGTGGGGTTAAGGGGGGGGGCAATCAGCCCCAGCATTTT.

This clonotype was counted a few times. This chain joins TRBV19 and TRBJ1-4; 8 nucleotides line up with TRBD1. V was clipped by 4 bases and J by 6 bases; unmatched bases: 4. The CDR3 consists of 14 residues. Germline CDR1 is LNHDA and CDR2 is SQIVND (reference sequence). The CDR3 sequence: CASSTPDRDEKLFF. CDR3 coding DNA: TGTGCCAGTAGTACGCCGGACAGGGATGAAAAACTGTTTTTT.

This chain joins TRBV5-1 and TRBJ2-7, with 13 bases aligning to TRBD2. The J segment lost 2 bases and the V segment lost 0 bases, leaving 14 bases of the junction unmatched. Per the germline V gene, CDR1 is SGHRS and CDR2 is YFSETQ. The CDR3 sequence is 20 residues long. CDR3 in amino acids: CASSLARLTPTSGRAYEQYF. CDR3 nucleotides: TGCGCCAGCAGCTTGGCAAGGCTAACGCCAACTAGCGGGAGGGCCTACGAGCAGTACTTC.

The chain has TRBV5-1 and TRBJ2-7; TRBD2 is a possible D gene (7 bases). V dropped 5 bases and J dropped 9 bases, with 24 bases sitting between them. The CDR3 spans 15 residues. Per germline, CDR1 SGHRS and CDR2 YFSETQ. The CDR3 DNA sequence: TGCGCCAGCAGGAGTTTACAGGGAGGGCCGGAGGGGCAGTACTTC. Its translation: CASRSLQGGPEGQYF. Filled out from reference TRBV5-1 and TRBJ2-7, the complete variable domain reads KAGVTQTPRYLIKTRGQQVTLSCSPISGHRSVSWYQQTPGQGLQFLFEYFSETQRNKGNFPGRFSGRQFSNSRSEMNVSTLELGDSALYLCASRSLQGGPEGQYFGPGTRLTVT.

In its sample, this clonotype was seen a few times. This chain connects TRBV25-1 to TRBJ2-4; tentatively, D is TRBD1 or TRBD2 (5 bases each). Trimming stripped 5 bases from V and 2 bases from J, with 19 bases between. The CDR3 consists of 17 residues. The germline V gene encodes CDR1 MGHDK and CDR2 SYGVNS. The CDR3 is CASSILPVGATKNIQYF. CDR3 DNA sequence: TGTGCCAGCAGTATACTCCCTGTCGGGGCTACCAAAAACATTCAGTACTTC.

The V gene is TRBV3-1, the J gene TRBJ1-1, with TRBD1 as a possible D gene (6 bases). The CDR3 is 13 amino acids. The V gene lost 3 bases and the J gene lost 11 bases, with 16 bases spanning the gap. Germline V gene data show CDR1 as LGHDT and CDR2 as YNNKEL (reference sequence). CDR3 bases: TGTGCCAGCAGCCAGCAAGGGGGGGGAACGGCTTTCTTT. Translated: CASSQQGGGTAFF.

For this clonotype: At one of its ends the junction is not consistent with the germline gene, which may arise from a read error. This sequence joins TRBV7-9 and TRBJ2-5; the D gene is possibly TRBD1 (5 bases). The CDR3 contains 13 residues. Germline assignment: CDR1 SEHNR and CDR2 FQNEAQ (reference sequence). CDR3 DNA sequence: TGTGCCAGCAGCCCTGGGGCAAAAGATACCCAGTACTTC. Its translation: CASSPGAKDTQYF.

This clonotype came up a few times. The chain couples TRBV2 to TRBJ2-3, with D perhaps being TRBD1 or TRBD2 (5 bases each). The CDR3 spans 12 residues. V lost 8 bases to trimming and J lost 5 bases, with 11 bases between them. Looked up from germline, CDR1 is SNHLY and CDR2 is FYNNEI. CDR3 region: CASSGTVDTQYF. The CDR3 region has the DNA TGTGCCAGCTCGGGGACCGTAGATACGCAGTATTTT.